This T cell receptor (beta chain) derives from a study of T cells in Graves' hyperthyroidism and ophthalmopathy. Germline CDR1 and CDR2: SEHNR and FQNEAQ (reference sequence). This CDR3 is built from 13 residues. V was cut by 8 bases and J by 4 bases, with 14 bases left in between. TCR beta CDR3 sequences were amplified from RNA transcripts. Primed by the HTBI set, a first-round RT-PCR was run on the TCR CDR3. One entry per CDR3 protein, called by TCRdb with MiXCR from the multiplex PCR reads. The table records more than 500,000 distinct CDR3 sequences, roughly 14% of them present only once. This clonotype came up many times.

This receptor was obtained from a woman in her thirties or forties with Graves' ophthalmopathy. Material: blood. The chain is built from TRBV7-9 and TRBJ1-1; a weak D match, TRBD1 (5 bases). The CDR3: CASSLSGSTEAFF. CDR3 coding DNA: TGTGCCAGCTCCCTCTCAGGGTCCACTGAAGCTTTCTTT.